The sequence of this TCR beta chain was determined in a study of esophageal squamous cell carcinoma under preoperative chemotherapy. One entry per CDR3 protein results from TCRdb running MiXCR on the PCR reads. Found here are about 15,000 distinct CDR3 sequences, 48% of them singletons; the top ten hold around 29%. Germline loops: CDR1 SGHTA, CDR2 FQGNSA. The CDR3 length is 16 residues. Notes on the study in general: Peripheral T cells migrating into the tumor appeared to partly supply post-treatment tumor-infiltrating lymphocytes.

With respect to this clonotype: Its matching antigen is unknown.

Time point noted: before preoperative PTX-NDP chemotherapy. Before surgery, patients were given preoperative paclitaxel-nedaplatin chemotherapy. The V call is TRBV7-2, the J call TRBJ2-5; D uncertain. The tail of the sequence fits TRBJ2-7 better, so the J call may be wrong. The TCR originated in a human donor with esophageal squamous cell carcinoma. The donor label of this sample is uncertain. The material was obtained from a patient given preoperative chemotherapy. The CDR3 nucleotides are TGTGCCAGCAGCTTAGCAGTTAATCAGCTCGCCTACGAGCAGTACTTC. Its protein product is CASSLAVNQLAYEQYF.